Presented here are 14 T cell receptor beta chains from one specimen sequenced in a study of blood T cell repertoires in COVID-19. Clones were read by immunoSEQ multiplex PCR, and TCRdb kept only the in-frame ones, dropping some. The table records 150,000 to 200,000 clones, 84% of them present only once. Material for sequencing was PBMCs or T cells enriched from blood (not recorded which). The receptors derive from a woman aged 45-65 years who had recovered from COVID-19.

J is TRBJ2-7 and V is TRBV28, with a weak D call TRBD1 (5 bases). Germline V gene data show CDR1 as MDHEN and CDR2 as SYDVKM. The CDR3 length is 13 residues. V shed 10 bases and J shed 3 bases, with 16 bases lying between them. CDR3 bases: TGTGCCACCCCCTACAGGATTCTCTACGAGCAGTACTTC. Protein product: CATPYRILYEQYF.

This rearrangement joins TRBV5-1 to TRBJ1-4; D remains unclear. Germline V CDR1 and CDR2: SGHRS, YFSETQ. V dropped 2 bases and J dropped 5 bases, with 10 bases sitting between them. This CDR3 has 14 residues. CDR3 sequence (DNA): TGCGCCAGCAGCTTATCTGGCGGGAATGAAAAACTGTTTTTT. Its translation: CASSLSGGNEKLFF.

This clone was counted a few times. The gene calls are TRBV4-1 and TRBJ2-1, with a tentative D call TRBD2 (6 bases). Germline CDR1 is MGHRA and CDR2 is YSYEKL. V lost 1 base and J lost 4, with 14 bases in between. CDR3 size: 16 residues. The CDR3 region has the DNA TGCGCCAGCAGCCAAGTCGGGGACTTCCTTTACAATGAGCAGTTCTTC. It codes for CASSQVGDFLYNEQFF.

The V and J genes are TRBV9 and TRBJ2-7; 10 bases agree with TRBD2. V shed 3 bases and J 5 bases; nucleotides not matched to a gene: 11. The CDR3 has 16 residues. CDR1 SGDLS and CDR2 YYNGEE come from the germline V gene. The DNA for the CDR3 is TGTGCCAGCAGCGCGGACACGGGACTAGCGTTTGACGAGCAGTACTTC. Its translation is CASSADTGLAFDEQYF.

Comments on this clone: At one of its ends the junction is not consistent with the germline gene, which may arise from a read error. Here the CDR3 reads CASRLGISDSYEQYF. In DNA form, the CDR3 reads TGCGCCAGCAGATTGGGCATAAGCGATTCCTACGAGCAGTACTTC. The chain employs TRBV5-1 and TRBJ2-7; no firm D call. CDR3 size: 15 residues. Germline V gene data show CDR1 as SGHRS and CDR2 as YFSETQ.

This chain joins TRBV7-2 and TRBJ2-2; possible D gene TRBD2, 6 bases. V lost 6 bases and J 0 bases, leaving 11 bases between the germline ends. The CDR3 loop spans 15 amino acids. CDR1 SGHTA and CDR2 FQGNSA come from the germline V gene. For the CDR3, the DNA is TGTGCCAGCAGGACCGGGGGATCGAACACCGGGGAGCTGTTTTTT. Protein: CASRTGGSNTGELFF.

This chain joins TRBV18 and TRBJ2-1; 7 bases line up with TRBD2. Unmatched junction bases numbered 4, after V lost 3 bases and J lost 2 bases. The CDR3 is 15 amino acids. Germline lookup yields CDR1 KGHSH and CDR2 LQKENI. CDR3 in amino acids: CASSPGRGTYNEQFF. CDR3 DNA: TGTGCCAGCTCACCGGGGCGGGGGACCTACAATGAGCAGTTCTTC.

The chain has TRBV7-3 and TRBJ2-2; D possibly corresponds to TRBD2 (6 bases). V lost 3 bases and J lost 5, with 10 bases in between. The CDR3 consists of 14 residues. CDR1 is SGHTA, CDR2 FQGTGA, per germline. CDR3 DNA: TGTGCCAGCAGCTTGGGACTTTCTACCGGGGAGCTGTTTTTT. This translates into CASSLGLSTGELFF.

The J gene is TRBJ1-3, the V gene TRBV18; weak D call: TRBD1 (5 bases). The V gene's germline CDR1 is KGHSH and CDR2 LQKENI. Trimming removed 8 bases at V and 0 bases at J, with 8 bases between. The CDR3 extends over 13 amino acids. The CDR3 coding sequence is TGTGCCAGCCTCGACAGCTCTGGAAACACCATATATTTT. It translates to CASLDSSGNTIYF.

The J gene is TRBJ1-2, the V gene TRBV5-6, with TRBD1 as a possible D gene (6 bases). Germline CDR1 reads SGHDT; CDR2 reads YYEEEE. The CDR3 covers 15 residues. V was shortened by 0 bases and J by 6 bases, with 15 bases between the two germline ends. The CDR3: CASSLGSRTANGYTF. DNA of the CDR3: TGTGCCAGCAGCTTGGGTAGCCGGACAGCGAATGGCTACACCTTC.

The J gene is TRBJ2-1, the V gene TRBV4-2, with 7 bases fitting TRBD1. Germline values: CDR1 LGHNA, CDR2 YNFKEQ. The CDR3 is made up of 17 amino acids. Losses at the gene ends were 6 bases for V and 4 bases for J; bases not matched to a gene: 15. The CDR3 region has the DNA TGTGCCAGCAGACGAGAAGCCGGGACAGACAGTTACAATGAGCAGTTCTTC. This translates into CASRREAGTDSYNEQFF.

The rearrangement uses TRBV29-1 and TRBJ2-3; 9 bases align to TRBD2. The CDR3 loop spans 15 amino acids. Germline trimming cut 3 bases from V and 2 bases from J; bases unmatched to any gene: 6. Per germline, CDR1 SQVTM and CDR2 ANQGSEA. The CDR3 is CSVDGGGASTDTQYF. The CDR3, as DNA: TGCAGCGTTGATGGCGGGGGGGCATCCACAGATACGCAGTATTTT.

CDR3 nucleotide sequence: TGTGCCAGCACCCCCCCCGGCGGTTCCTACGAGCAGTACTTC. Translated, it gives CASTPPGGSYEQYF. The V gene is TRBV2, the J gene TRBJ2-7; D is uncertain. The V end was cut by 7 bases, the J end by 1 base, with 14 bases between. The CDR3 totals 14 residues. CDR1 is SNHLY, CDR2 FYNNEI, per germline.

In its sample, this clone was seen a few times. The V call is TRBV2, the J call TRBJ1-5, with D uncertain. Germline V gives CDR1 SNHLY, CDR2 FYNNEI. The ends were cut back, 6 bases at V and 3 bases at J, with 9 bases in the middle. The CDR3 spans 13 residues. CDR3 sequence: CASRSGNNQPQHF. In DNA form, the CDR3 reads TGTGCCAGCAGGTCAGGAAACAATCAGCCCCAGCATTTT.